A selection of T cell receptor beta chains follows, all from one sample in a study of cytomegalovirus exposure and HLA in healthy donors. Assay: immunoSEQ multiplex PCR; the TCRdb copy retains only in-frame clones and omits some. The table includes some 90,000 clones, over 70% detected once. Sequenced sample: PBMCs. The receptors come from a man in his forties in good health and CMV-seronegative. Both conserved end residues are part of each CDR3. A D gene is named only where the DNA matches it firmly. For some rows the clone size is stated as once, few or many, or as a class when expanded; others skip it.

D: TRBD1; J: TRBJ2-3; size: .; length: 17; V: TRBV7-9; CDR3: CASSLGEGARRGDTQYF; DNA: TGTGCCAGCAGCTTAGGAGAGGGGGCCAGAAGGGGAGATACGCAGTATTTT
D: TRBD1; J: TRBJ1-2; size: few; length: 14; V: TRBV28; CDR3: CASSLRSGGGGYTF; DNA: TGTGCCAGCAGTCTCCGCTCAGGGGGAGGAGGCTACACCTTC
D: TRBD1; J: TRBJ2-7; size: .; length: 15; V: TRBV6-1; CDR3: CASSETVDRYNEQYF; DNA: TGTGCCAGCAGTGAGACCGTGGACAGGTACAACGAGCAGTACTTC
D: TRBD1; J: TRBJ1-4; size: .; length: 14; V: TRBV9; CDR3: CASSVGKGAEKLFF; DNA: TGTGCCAGCAGCGTAGGAAAGGGGGCGGAAAAACTGTTTTTT
D: .; J: TRBJ1-6; size: .; length: 14; V: TRBV6-5; CDR3: CASRAQREISPLHF; DNA: TGTGCCAGCAGGGCTCAGCGTGAGATTTCACCCCTCCACTTT
D: .; J: TRBJ2-2; size: .; length: 15; V: TRBV5-1; CDR3: CASTSMGGDTGELFF; DNA: TGCGCCAGCACCTCCATGGGGGGAGACACCGGGGAGCTGTTTTTT
D: TRBD1; J: TRBJ1-2; size: .; length: 14; V: TRBV7-2; CDR3: CASSRDRANYGYTF; DNA: TGTGCCAGCAGCCGGGACAGAGCTAACTATGGCTACACCTTC
D: TRBD2; J: TRBJ2-1; size: .; length: 15; V: TRBV7-9; CDR3: CASSESGGNYNEQFF; DNA: TGTGCCAGCAGTGAAAGCGGGGGAAACTACAATGAGCAGTTCTTC
D: .; J: TRBJ1-1; size: .; length: 13; V: TRBV5-4; CDR3: CASSLQGSTEAFF; DNA: TGTGCCAGCAGCTTACAGGGATCCACTGAAGCTTTCTTT
D: .; J: TRBJ2-1; size: .; length: 14; V: TRBV7-9; CDR3: CASSLTAGRNEQFF; DNA: TGTGCCAGCAGCTTAACCGCAGGGCGAAATGAGCAGTTCTTC
D: .; J: TRBJ2-5; size: .; length: 12; V: TRBV30; CDR3: CAWSIAVGTQYF; DNA: TGTGCCTGGAGCATAGCGGTCGGAACCCAGTACTTC
D: .; J: TRBJ2-1; size: medium-sized; length: 16; V: TRBV4-3; CDR3: CASSQDFGHSYNEQFF; DNA: TGCGCCAGCAGCCAAGATTTCGGACACTCCTACAATGAGCAGTTCTTC
D: TRBD1; J: TRBJ1-2; size: few; length: 13; V: TRBV29-1; CDR3: CSGGTGTGSGYTF; DNA: TGCAGCGGAGGGACCGGGACAGGGAGCGGCTACACCTTC
D: TRBD1; J: TRBJ1-4; size: .; length: 17; V: TRBV28; CDR3: CASRNRGRRDTNEKLFF; DNA: TGTGCCAGCAGGAACAGGGGGCGGCGGGACACTAATGAAAAACTGTTTTTT
D: .; J: TRBJ2-7; size: .; length: 12; V: TRBV27; CDR3: CASSTQGWVQYF; DNA: TGTGCCAGCAGTACTCAGGGGTGGGTGCAGTACTTC
D: .; J: TRBJ2-7; size: .; length: 14; V: TRBV5-1; CDR3: CASSLQVNSYEQYF; DNA: TGCGCCAGCAGCTTACAGGTTAACTCCTACGAGCAGTACTTC
D: TRBD1; J: TRBJ2-3; size: .; length: 17; V: TRBV28; CDR3: CASRNTRTGWGTDTQYF; DNA: TGTGCCAGCAGAAACACCAGGACAGGGTGGGGCACAGATACGCAGTATTTT
D: .; J: TRBJ1-6; size: .; length: 18; V: TRBV19; CDR3: CASSIFSGQPTYNSPLHF; DNA: TGTGCCAGTAGTATATTCAGTGGACAGCCAACATATAATTCACCCCTCCACTTT
D: .; J: TRBJ1-1; size: .; length: 15; V: TRBV7-3; CDR3: CASSSWGGPNTEAFF; DNA: TGTGCCAGCAGCTCCTGGGGGGGGCCGAACACTGAAGCTTTCTTT
D: TRBD2; J: TRBJ2-5; size: .; length: 16; V: TRBV7-2; CDR3: CASSLGLAGGPETQYF; DNA: TGTGCCAGCAGCCTGGGACTAGCGGGGGGGCCGGAGACCCAGTACTTC
D: TRBD1; J: TRBJ1-2; size: .; length: 15; V: TRBV5-4; CDR3: CASSLLRDRDYGYTF; DNA: TGTGCCAGCAGCTTGCTCCGGGACAGGGACTATGGCTACACCTTC
D: .; J: TRBJ1-1; size: once; length: 13; V: TRBV5-5; CDR3: CASTYTGWAEAFF; DNA: TGTGCCAGCACGTACACAGGGTGGGCTGAAGCTTTCTTT
D: .; J: TRBJ1-2; size: .; length: 12; V: TRBV14; CDR3: CASSQVGGGYTF; DNA: TGTGCCAGCAGCCAAGTGGGAGGTGGCTACACCTTC
D: TRBD1; J: TRBJ1-5; size: .; length: 16; V: TRBV28; CDR3: CASSPETGLSNQPQHF; DNA: TGTGCCAGCAGTCCCGAGACAGGGCTAAGCAATCAGCCCCAGCATTTT
D: .; J: TRBJ2-1; size: .; length: 14; V: TRBV27; CDR3: CASSLIGAINEQFF; DNA: TGTGCCAGCAGTTTAATAGGGGCCATCAATGAGCAGTTCTTC
D: TRBD2; J: TRBJ2-5; size: .; length: 14; V: TRBV28; CDR3: CASRRGGDQETQYF; DNA: TGTGCCAGCAGACGCGGGGGAGATCAAGAGACCCAGTACTTC
D: .; J: TRBJ1-4; size: few; length: 15; V: TRBV18; CDR3: CASSPPVYAPEKLFF; DNA: TGTGCCAGCTCACCCCCAGTGTATGCCCCCGAAAAACTGTTTTTT
D: TRBD1; J: TRBJ2-6; size: .; length: 17; V: TRBV9; CDR3: CASSQRTGTGGANVLTF; DNA: TGTGCCAGCAGCCAACGGACAGGGACCGGGGGGGCCAACGTCCTGACTTTC
D: .; J: TRBJ2-3; size: once; length: 12; V: TRBV5-6; CDR3: CASSAGGGTQYF; DNA: TGTGCCAGCAGCGCCGGTGGGGGGACGCAGTATTTT
D: .; J: TRBJ2-4; size: .; length: 15; V: TRBV5-6; CDR3: CASSLGGLAKNIQYF; DNA: TGTGCCAGCAGCTTGGGGGGGCTAGCCAAAAACATTCAGTACTTC
D: .; J: TRBJ2-7; size: .; length: 15; V: TRBV11-2; CDR3: CASSRTDTPTYEQYF; DNA: TGTGCCAGCAGCCGGACGGACACACCAACCTACGAGCAGTACTTC
D: TRBD1; J: TRBJ1-5; size: .; length: 16; V: TRBV7-9; CDR3: CATGTGTLLSNQPQHF; DNA: TGTGCCACCGGGACAGGGACCCTTTTGAGCAATCAGCCCCAGCATTTT
D: TRBD1; J: TRBJ1-4; size: once; length: 15; V: TRBV6-5; CDR3: CASSYSGTGSGKLFF; DNA: TGTGCCAGCAGTTACTCGGGGACAGGGTCGGGAAAACTGTTTTTT
D: .; J: TRBJ2-7; size: .; length: 14; V: TRBV13; CDR3: CASSLEFEDYEQYF; DNA: TGTGCCAGCAGCTTAGAATTTGAGGACTACGAGCAGTACTTC
D: TRBD1; J: TRBJ2-7; size: .; length: 14; V: TRBV19; CDR3: CASSPGQAAYEQYF; DNA: TGTGCCAGTAGCCCGGGACAGGCGGCCTACGAGCAGTACTTC
D: TRBD1; J: TRBJ1-6; size: .; length: 15; V: TRBV6-5; CDR3: CASSYMQGAQSPLHF; DNA: TGTGCCAGCAGTTACATGCAGGGGGCTCAATCACCCCTCCACTTT
D: .; J: TRBJ2-1; size: .; length: 17; V: TRBV4-2; CDR3: CASSEFYREGLYNEQFF; DNA: TGTGCCAGCAGCGAATTCTACAGGGAGGGCCTCTACAATGAGCAGTTCTTC
D: TRBD2; J: TRBJ2-1; size: .; length: 19; V: TRBV27; CDR3: CASSLITIIGGGSYNEQFF; DNA: TGTGCCAGCAGTCTTATAACCATCATCGGGGGGGGCTCCTACAATGAGCAGTTCTTC
D: TRBD2; J: TRBJ2-1; size: .; length: 14; V: TRBV6-4; CDR3: CASSDSTGGGEQFF; DNA: TGTGCCAGCAGTGACTCGACGGGGGGGGGTGAGCAGTTCTTC
D: .; J: TRBJ1-3; size: .; length: 16; V: TRBV5-1; CDR3: CASSGFGGGSGNTIYF; DNA: TGCGCCAGCAGCGGATTTGGGGGAGGCTCTGGAAACACCATATATTTT
D: TRBD2; J: TRBJ2-1; size: few; length: 18; V: TRBV7-3; CDR3: CASSLTGWASGGPNEQFF; DNA: TGTGCCAGCAGCTTAACTGGTTGGGCTAGCGGGGGGCCGAATGAGCAGTTCTTC
D: .; J: TRBJ1-2; size: .; length: 14; V: TRBV5-6; CDR3: CASSAGRAYYGYTF; DNA: TGTGCCAGTAGCGCGGGACGGGCCTACTATGGCTACACCTTC
D: TRBD1; J: TRBJ1-2; size: .; length: 15; V: TRBV27; CDR3: CASSLGTGQNYGYTF; DNA: TGTGCCAGCAGTCTTGGGACGGGACAGAACTATGGCTACACCTTC
D: .; J: TRBJ2-5; size: .; length: 16; V: TRBV2; CDR3: CASSGETRGGRETQYF; DNA: TGTGCCAGCAGTGGCGAGACTAGGGGGGGAAGAGAGACCCAGTACTTC
D: TRBD1; J: TRBJ2-7; size: .; length: 13; V: TRBV5-1; CDR3: CASSPDRGYEQYF; DNA: TGCGCCAGCAGCCCGGACAGGGGTTACGAGCAGTACTTC